The next 10 T cell receptor beta chains were all read from a single sample in a study of blood T cell repertoires in COVID-19. Sequencing was performed with immunoSEQ multiplex PCR; in TCRdb, only in-frame clones are kept and a portion is missing. Of 160,000 or so clones in the sample, roughly 84% were seen once. The sample comprised PBMCs or T cells enriched from blood (not recorded which). The receptors stem from a man in his sixties who had recovered from COVID-19.

The chain's CDR3 is CASSYTTGIADTQYF. Written as DNA, the CDR3 is TGTGCCAGCAGTTACACAACAGGGATTGCAGATACGCAGTATTTT. The chain carries TRBV6-5 and TRBJ2-3, with TRBD1 as a possible D gene (6 bases). This CDR3 has 15 amino acids. Germline-derived CDR1 and CDR2 are MNHEY and SVGAGI. The V and J ends lost 2 bases and 4 bases respectively, with 13 bases between them.

J is TRBJ1-1 and V is TRBV29-1; the D gene is possibly TRBD1 (5 bases). V gave up 4 bases and J gave up 3 bases, with 12 bases separating them. This CDR3 comprises 13 residues. From germline, CDR1 is SQVTM and CDR2 ANQGSEA. The CDR3 loop reads CSVAADRYTEAFF. In DNA form, the CDR3 reads TGCAGCGTTGCGGCCGACAGATACACTGAAGCTTTCTTT.

The chain couples TRBV5-1 to TRBJ2-3, with 8 bases matching TRBD1. Germline V CDR1 and CDR2: SGHRS, YFSETQ. The CDR3 runs 15 residues. Unmatched junction bases numbered 5, after V lost 4 bases and J lost 1 base. The CDR3 here is CASSSGQGGTDTQYF. The CDR3 coding sequence is TGCGCCAGCAGCAGTGGACAGGGAGGCACAGATACGCAGTATTTT.

This clone was seen just once. This rearrangement joins TRBV5-4 to TRBJ2-5; 9 positions agree with TRBD2. The length of the CDR3 is 16 residues. J was trimmed by 1 base and V by 4 bases; bases with no gene match: 8. Looked up from germline, CDR1 is SGHNT and CDR2 is YYREEE (reference sequence). The CDR3 loop reads CASSLRAGGPQETQYF. CDR3 nucleotides: TGTGCCAGCAGCCTCCGTGCGGGGGGGCCCCAAGAGACCCAGTACTTC.

This rearrangement joins TRBV3-1 (or the pseudogene TRBV3-2) to TRBJ1-5, with 7 positions matching TRBD1. Germline loops: CDR1 LGHDT, CDR2 YNNKEL (reference sequence). With 4 bases clipped from V and 0 bases from J, the junction kept 3 bases outside the gene matches. CDR3 size: 15 residues. CDR3 protein: CASSLGTVSNQPQHF. CDR3 DNA: TGTGCCAGCAGCCTCGGGACAGTTAGCAATCAGCCCCAGCATTTT.

This clone appeared a single time. The genes are TRBV28 and TRBJ2-5; 8 bases line up with TRBD1. With 1 base clipped from V and 4 bases from J, the junction kept 5 bases outside the gene matches. Per germline, CDR1 MDHEN and CDR2 SYDVKM. The length of the CDR3 is 15 residues. The CDR3 DNA reads TGTGCCAGCAGTTTATCCCGGACAGGGTTAGAGACCCAGTACTTC. Amino acids: CASSLSRTGLETQYF. Full variable domain (rest looked up from reference TRBV28 and TRBJ2-5): DVKVTQSSRYLVKRTGEKVFLECVQDMDHENMFWYRQDPGLGLRLIYFSYDVKMKEKGDIPEGYSVSREKKERFSLILESASTNQTSMYLCASSLSRTGLETQYFGPGTRLLVL.

The chain is built from TRBV5-6 and TRBJ2-3, with a possible D match to TRBD1 (6 bases). V gave up 1 base and J gave up 2 bases, with 11 bases separating them. The germline V gene encodes CDR1 SGHDT and CDR2 YYEEEE. CDR3 size: 15 residues. The CDR3 spells CASSLIGQTTDTQYF. For the CDR3, the DNA is TGTGCCAGCAGCTTGATAGGACAGACCACAGATACGCAGTATTTT.

V gene TRBV28 combines with J gene TRBJ1-1; weak D call: TRBD1 (5 bases). Per germline, CDR1 MDHEN and CDR2 SYDVKM. Trimming left V 3 bases short and J 3 bases short, with 11 bases between. This CDR3 is 14 amino acids long. CDR3 DNA: TGTGCCAGCAGTTTGTGGACAACGGACACTGAAGCTTTCTTT. It yields the protein CASSLWTTDTEAFF.

The chain joins TRBV5-6 to TRBJ1-1; TRBD1 matches 7 bases. CDR3 length: 12 residues. With 3 bases clipped from V and 8 bases from J, the junction kept 4 bases outside the gene matches. Germline V gives CDR1 SGHDT, CDR2 YYEEEE. The CDR3 reads CASSYLDREAFF. Written as DNA, the CDR3 is TGTGCCAGCAGCTACCTGGACAGGGAAGCTTTCTTT. The full variable domain, in which reference TRBV5-6 and TRBJ1-1 provide the parts outside the CDR3, is DAGVTQSPTHLIKTRGQQVTLRCSPKSGHDTVSWYQQALGQGPQFIFQYYEEEERQRGNFPDRFSGHQFPNYSSELNVNALLLGDSALYLCASSYLDREAFFGQGTRLTVV.

CDR3 bases: TGTGCCAGCAGTCCTAGGACAGGGGGCGCTGGGGCCAACGTCCTGACTTTC. It codes for CASSPRTGGAGANVLTF. The genes are TRBV14 and TRBJ2-6; 11 bases fit TRBD1. The germline CDR1 and CDR2 sequences are SGHDN and FVKESK. After removal of 6 bases from V and 2 bases from J, the junction contained 6 bases not matched to a gene. CDR3 length equals 17 residues.